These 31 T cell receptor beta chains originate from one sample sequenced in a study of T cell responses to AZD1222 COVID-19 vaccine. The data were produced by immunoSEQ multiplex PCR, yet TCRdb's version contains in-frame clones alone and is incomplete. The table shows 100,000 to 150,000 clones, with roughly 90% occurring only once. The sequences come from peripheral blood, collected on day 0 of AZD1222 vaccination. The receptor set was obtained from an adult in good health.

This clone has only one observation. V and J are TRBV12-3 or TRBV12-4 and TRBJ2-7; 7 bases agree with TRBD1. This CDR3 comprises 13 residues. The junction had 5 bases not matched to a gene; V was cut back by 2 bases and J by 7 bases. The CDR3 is CASSLPPGGEQYF. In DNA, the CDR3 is TGTGCCAGCAGTTTACCCCCAGGGGGAGAGCAGTACTTC.

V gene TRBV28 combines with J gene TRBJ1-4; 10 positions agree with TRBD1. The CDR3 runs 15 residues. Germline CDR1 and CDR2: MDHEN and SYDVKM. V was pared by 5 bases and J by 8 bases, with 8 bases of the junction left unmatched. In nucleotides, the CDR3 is TGTGCCAGCAGTCTCGGACAGGGGGGACGAGAAAAACTGTTTTTT. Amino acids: CASSLGQGGREKLFF. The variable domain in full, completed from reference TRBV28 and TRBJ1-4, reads DVKVTQSSRYLVKRTGEKVFLECVQDMDHENMFWYRQDPGLGLRLIYFSYDVKMKEKGDIPEGYSVSREKKERFSLILESASTNQTSMYLCASSLGQGGREKLFFGSGTQLSVL.

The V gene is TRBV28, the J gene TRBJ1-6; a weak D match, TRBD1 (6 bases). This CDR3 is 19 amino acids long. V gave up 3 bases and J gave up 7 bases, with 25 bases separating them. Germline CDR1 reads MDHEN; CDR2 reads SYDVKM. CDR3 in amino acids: CASSFPPASGATPNSPLHF. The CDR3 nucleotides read TGTGCCAGCAGTTTCCCCCCGGCTTCGGGGGCTACTCCCAATTCACCCCTCCACTTT.

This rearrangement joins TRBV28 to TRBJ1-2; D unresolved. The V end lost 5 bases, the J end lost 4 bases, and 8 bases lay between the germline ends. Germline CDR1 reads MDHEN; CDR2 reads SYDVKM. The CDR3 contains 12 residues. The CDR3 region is CASSPRSYGYTF. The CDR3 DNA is TGTGCCAGCAGTCCGCGTAGCTATGGCTACACCTTC.

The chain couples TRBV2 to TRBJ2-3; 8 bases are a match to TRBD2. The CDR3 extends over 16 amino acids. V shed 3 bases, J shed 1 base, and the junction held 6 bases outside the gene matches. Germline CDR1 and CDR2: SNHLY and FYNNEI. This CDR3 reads CASSDRGGKRTDTQYF. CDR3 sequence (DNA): TGTGCCAGCAGTGACCGGGGGGGAAAACGCACAGATACGCAGTATTTT.

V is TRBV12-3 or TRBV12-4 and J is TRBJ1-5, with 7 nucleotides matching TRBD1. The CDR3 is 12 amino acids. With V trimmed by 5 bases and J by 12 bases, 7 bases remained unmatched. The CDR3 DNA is TGTGCCAGCAGTCGAGACAGGGCGAGCCAGCATTTT. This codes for CASSRDRASQHF.

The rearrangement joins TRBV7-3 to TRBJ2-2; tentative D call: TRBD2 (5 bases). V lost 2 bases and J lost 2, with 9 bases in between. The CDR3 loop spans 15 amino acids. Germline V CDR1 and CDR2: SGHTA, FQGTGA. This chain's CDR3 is CASSLGLANTGELFF. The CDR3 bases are TGTGCCAGCAGCTTAGGACTGGCAAACACCGGGGAGCTGTTTTTT.

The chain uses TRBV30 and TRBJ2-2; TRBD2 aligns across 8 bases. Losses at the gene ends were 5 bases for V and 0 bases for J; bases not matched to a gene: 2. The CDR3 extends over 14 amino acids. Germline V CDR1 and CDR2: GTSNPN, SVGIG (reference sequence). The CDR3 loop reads CAWSAGANTGELFF. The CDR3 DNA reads TGTGCCTGGTCAGCGGGAGCGAACACCGGGGAGCTGTTTTTT. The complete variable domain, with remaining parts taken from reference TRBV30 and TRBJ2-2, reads SQTIHQWPATLVQPVGSPLSLECTVEGTSNPNLYWYRQAAGRGLQLLFYSVGIGQISSEVPQNLSASRPQDRQFILSSKKLLLSDSGFYLCAWSAGANTGELFFGEGSRLTVL.

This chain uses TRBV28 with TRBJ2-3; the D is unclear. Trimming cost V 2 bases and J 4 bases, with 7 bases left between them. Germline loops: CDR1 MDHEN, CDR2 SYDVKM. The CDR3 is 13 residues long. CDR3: CASSLPVSDTQYF. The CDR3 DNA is TGTGCCAGCAGTTTACCAGTGTCAGATACGCAGTATTTT.

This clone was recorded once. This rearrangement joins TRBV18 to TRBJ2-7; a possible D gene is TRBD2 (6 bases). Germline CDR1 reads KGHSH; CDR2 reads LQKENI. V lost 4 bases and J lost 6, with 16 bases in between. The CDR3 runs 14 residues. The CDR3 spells CASSQSGVRVEQYF. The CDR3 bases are TGTGCCAGCTCACAATCGGGGGTCAGGGTCGAGCAGTACTTC.

CDR3 loop: CASSAPGTGNTEAFF. In DNA form, the CDR3 reads TGTGCCAGCAGCGCACCGGGGACCGGGAACACTGAAGCTTTCTTT. The chain links TRBV7-2 to TRBJ1-1, with a possible D match to TRBD1 (5 bases). The CDR3 is made up of 15 amino acids. V gave up 5 bases and J gave up 1 base, with 14 bases separating them. Per the germline V gene, CDR1 is SGHTA and CDR2 is FQGNSA.

The CDR3 nucleotides are TGTGCCAGCAGTTACGCGGGGTGGAATGAGCAGTTCTTC. This codes for CASSYAGWNEQFF. V gene TRBV6-2 or TRBV6-3 combines with J gene TRBJ2-1, with D maybe TRBD2 (6 bases). CDR3 length: 13 residues. The germline V gene encodes CDR1 MNHEY and CDR2 SVGEGT. V was cut by 2 bases and J by 7 bases, with 9 bases left in between.

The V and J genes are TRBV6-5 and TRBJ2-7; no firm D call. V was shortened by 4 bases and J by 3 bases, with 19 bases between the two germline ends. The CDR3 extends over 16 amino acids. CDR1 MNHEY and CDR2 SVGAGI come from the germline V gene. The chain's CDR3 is CASSSEGGQADYEQYF. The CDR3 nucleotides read TGTGCCAGCAGTTCCGAAGGTGGGCAGGCCGACTACGAGCAGTACTTC.

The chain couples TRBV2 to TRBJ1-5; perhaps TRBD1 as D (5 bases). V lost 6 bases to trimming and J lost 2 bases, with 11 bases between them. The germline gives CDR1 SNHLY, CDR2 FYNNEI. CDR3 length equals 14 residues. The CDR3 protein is CASRGLVGNQPQHF. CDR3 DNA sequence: TGTGCCAGCAGGGGACTCGTGGGCAATCAGCCCCAGCATTTT.

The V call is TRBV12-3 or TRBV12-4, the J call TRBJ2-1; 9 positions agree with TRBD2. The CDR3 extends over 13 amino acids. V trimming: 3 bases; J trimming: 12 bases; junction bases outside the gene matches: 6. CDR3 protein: CASSFGAGGRQFF. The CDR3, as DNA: TGTGCCAGCAGTTTCGGAGCGGGGGGCCGGCAGTTCTTC.

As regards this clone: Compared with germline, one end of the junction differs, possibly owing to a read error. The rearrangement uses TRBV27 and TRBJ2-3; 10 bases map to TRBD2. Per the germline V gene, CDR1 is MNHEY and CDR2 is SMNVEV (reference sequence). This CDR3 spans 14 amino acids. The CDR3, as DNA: TGTGCCAGCAGCGGACTAGCGGTCACAGATGCGCAGTATTTT. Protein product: CASSGLAVTDAQYF.

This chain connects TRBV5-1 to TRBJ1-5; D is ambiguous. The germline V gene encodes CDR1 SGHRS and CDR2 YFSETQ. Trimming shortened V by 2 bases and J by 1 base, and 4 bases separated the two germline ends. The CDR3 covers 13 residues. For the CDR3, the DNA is TGCGCCAGCAGCTTTGACAGCAATCAGCCCCAGCATTTT. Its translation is CASSFDSNQPQHF.

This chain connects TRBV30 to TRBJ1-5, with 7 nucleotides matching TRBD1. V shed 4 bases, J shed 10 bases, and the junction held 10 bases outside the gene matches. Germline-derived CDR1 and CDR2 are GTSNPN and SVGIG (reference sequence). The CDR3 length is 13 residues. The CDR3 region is CAWTLDRKCPQHF. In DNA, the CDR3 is TGTGCCTGGACCCTGGACAGGAAATGTCCCCAGCATTTT.

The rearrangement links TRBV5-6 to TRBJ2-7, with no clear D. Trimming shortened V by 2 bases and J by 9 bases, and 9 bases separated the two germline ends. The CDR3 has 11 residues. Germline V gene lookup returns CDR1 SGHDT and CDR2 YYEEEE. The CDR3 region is CASSLTSRQYF. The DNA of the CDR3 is TGTGCCAGCAGCTTAACATCAAGGCAGTACTTC.

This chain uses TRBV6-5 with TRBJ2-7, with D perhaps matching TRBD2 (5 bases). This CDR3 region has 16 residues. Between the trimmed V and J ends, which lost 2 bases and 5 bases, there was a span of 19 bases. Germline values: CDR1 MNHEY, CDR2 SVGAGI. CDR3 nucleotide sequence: TGTGCCAGCAGTTACCTATTTGTTGGGAGTCCGCACGAGCAGTACTTC. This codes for CASSYLFVGSPHEQYF.

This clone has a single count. CDR3 sequence: CASSQHDRRQNYGYTF. CDR3 bases: TGTGCCAGCAGCCAACATGACAGGCGACAGAACTATGGCTACACCTTC. This rearrangement joins TRBV3-1 (or the pseudogene TRBV3-2) to TRBJ1-2, with a possible D match to TRBD1 (6 bases). Germline values: CDR1 LGHDT, CDR2 YNNKEL (reference sequence). V was shortened by 2 bases and J by 2 bases, with 15 bases between the two germline ends. The CDR3 runs 16 residues.

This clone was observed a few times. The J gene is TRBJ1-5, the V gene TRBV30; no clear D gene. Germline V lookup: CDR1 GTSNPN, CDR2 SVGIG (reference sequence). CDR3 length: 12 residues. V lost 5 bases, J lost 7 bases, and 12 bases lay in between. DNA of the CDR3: TGTGCCTGGCGACAAAAAGGGCAGCCCCAGCATTTT. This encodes CAWRQKGQPQHF.

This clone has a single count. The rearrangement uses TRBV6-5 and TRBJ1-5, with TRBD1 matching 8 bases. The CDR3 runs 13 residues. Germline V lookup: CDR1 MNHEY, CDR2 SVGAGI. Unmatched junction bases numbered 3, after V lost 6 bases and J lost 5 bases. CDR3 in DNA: TGTGCCAGCAGGCTCAGGGGGCATCAGCCCCAGCATTTT. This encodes CASRLRGHQPQHF.

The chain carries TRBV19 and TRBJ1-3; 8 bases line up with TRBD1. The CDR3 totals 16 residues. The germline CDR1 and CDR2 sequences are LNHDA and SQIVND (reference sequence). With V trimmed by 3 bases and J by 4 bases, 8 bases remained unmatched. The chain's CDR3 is CASSMEAGGDGNTIYF. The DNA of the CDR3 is TGTGCCAGTAGTATGGAAGCAGGGGGCGACGGAAACACCATATATTTT.

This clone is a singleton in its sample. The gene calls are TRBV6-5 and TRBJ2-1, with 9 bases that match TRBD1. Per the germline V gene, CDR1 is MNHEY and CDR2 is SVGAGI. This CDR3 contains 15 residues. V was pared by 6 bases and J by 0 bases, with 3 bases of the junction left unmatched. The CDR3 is CASRLTGGSYNEQFF. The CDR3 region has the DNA TGTGCCAGCAGGCTGACAGGGGGCTCCTACAATGAGCAGTTCTTC.

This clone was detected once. The CDR3, as DNA: TGTGCCATCAGTGCCCCGCTGGAGACCCAGTACTTC. Amino acid sequence: CAISAPLETQYF. V and J are TRBV10-3 and TRBJ2-5; D gene ambiguous. CDR3 length equals 12 residues. Germline values: CDR1 ENHRY, CDR2 SYGVKD. Deletions cut 4 bases from V and 5 bases from J, with 8 bases between.

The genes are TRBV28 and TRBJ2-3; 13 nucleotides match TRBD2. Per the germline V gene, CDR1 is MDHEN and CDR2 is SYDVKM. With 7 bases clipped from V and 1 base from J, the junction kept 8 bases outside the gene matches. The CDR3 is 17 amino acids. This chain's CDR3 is CASISRGLAGRTDTQYF. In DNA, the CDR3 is TGTGCCAGCATCTCTCGGGGACTAGCGGGACGCACAGATACGCAGTATTTT.

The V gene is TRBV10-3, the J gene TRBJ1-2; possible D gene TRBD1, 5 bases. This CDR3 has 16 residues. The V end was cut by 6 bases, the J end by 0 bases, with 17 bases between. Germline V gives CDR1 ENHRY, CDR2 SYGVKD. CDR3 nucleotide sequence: TGTGCCATCAGGCCCAGGGCAGACCAAACTAACTATGGCTACACCTTC. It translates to CAIRPRADQTNYGYTF.

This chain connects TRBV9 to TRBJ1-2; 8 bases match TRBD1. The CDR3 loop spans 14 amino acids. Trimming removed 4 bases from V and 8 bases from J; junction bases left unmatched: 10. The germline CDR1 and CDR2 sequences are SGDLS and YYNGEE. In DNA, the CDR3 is TGTGCCAGCAGCCCCCAAGAGGACAGGGTGGGCTACACCTTC. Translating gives CASSPQEDRVGYTF.

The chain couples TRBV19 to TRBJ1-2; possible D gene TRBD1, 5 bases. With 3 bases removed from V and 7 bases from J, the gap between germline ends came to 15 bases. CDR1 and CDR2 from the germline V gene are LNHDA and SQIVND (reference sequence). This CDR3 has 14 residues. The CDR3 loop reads CASSIRGAWLGYTF. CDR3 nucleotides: TGTGCCAGTAGTATTCGAGGGGCCTGGCTTGGCTACACCTTC.

Here the CDR3 reads CAISGRGRDTGELFF. The CDR3 nucleotides read TGTGCCATCAGTGGCAGGGGCAGGGACACCGGGGAGCTGTTTTTT. This chain links TRBV10-3 with TRBJ2-2, with D tentatively TRBD1 (6 bases). Germline V gene sequence: CDR1 ENHRY, CDR2 SYGVKD. The CDR3 runs 15 residues. V lost 4 bases and J lost 3, with 12 bases in between.